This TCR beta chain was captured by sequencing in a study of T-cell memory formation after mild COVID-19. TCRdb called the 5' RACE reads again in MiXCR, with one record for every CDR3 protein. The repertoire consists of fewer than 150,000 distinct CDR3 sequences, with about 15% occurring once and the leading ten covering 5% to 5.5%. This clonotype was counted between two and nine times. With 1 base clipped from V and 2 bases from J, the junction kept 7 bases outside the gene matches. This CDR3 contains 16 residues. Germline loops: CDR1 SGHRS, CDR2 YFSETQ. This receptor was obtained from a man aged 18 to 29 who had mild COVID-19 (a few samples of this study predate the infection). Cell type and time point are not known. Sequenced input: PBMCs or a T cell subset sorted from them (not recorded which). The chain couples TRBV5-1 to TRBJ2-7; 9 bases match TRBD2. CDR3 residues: CASSLKTTSGPYEQYF. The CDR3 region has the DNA TGCGCCAGCAGCTTGAAGACGACTAGCGGACCCTACGAGCAGTACTTC.